These T cell receptor beta chains were read from a single sample in a study of STAT5B mutations in CD4+ large granular lymphocyte leukemia. Libraries were prepared by immunoSEQ multiplex PCR; TCRdb keeps only in-frame clonotypes and omits some of them. The sample contains about 40,000 clones, less than 85% of which appear only once. Sequenced sample: CD4+ T cells from blood buffy coats. The source is a human donor in good health. Each CDR3 is given with its conserved first and last residue. Fields, in order: D gene, J gene, V gene, clone size, CDR3 DNA, CDR3 protein. D genes are given only for firm matches. Clone size is not always given. Where it is, it says once, few, many or a class for expanded clones.

d_call: TRBD2
j_call: TRBJ2-2
v_call: TRBV12-5
clone_size: once
cdr3_nt: TGTGCTAGTGGTTTGGGACTAGCCGGGCCCACGGGTTCCGGGGAGCTGTTTTTT
cdr3_aa: CASGLGLAGPTGSGELFF

d_call: TRBD1
j_call: TRBJ2-7
v_call: TRBV6-1
clone_size: NA
cdr3_nt: TGTGCCAGCAGTGAACTGACAGGGAAGCAGTACTTC
cdr3_aa: CASSELTGKQYF

d_call: NA
j_call: TRBJ1-2
v_call: TRBV30
clone_size: NA
cdr3_nt: TGTGCCTGGAGCACGGGGGATGGCTACACCTTC
cdr3_aa: CAWSTGDGYTF

d_call: TRBD2
j_call: TRBJ2-2
v_call: TRBV2
clone_size: NA
cdr3_nt: TGTGCCAGCGGCCTAGCGGTCCCCGGGGAGCTGTTTTTT
cdr3_aa: CASGLAVPGELFF

d_call: TRBD2
j_call: TRBJ2-7
v_call: TRBV6-4
clone_size: NA
cdr3_nt: TGTGCCAACGAACCGGGGCTAGCGGGCTACGAGCAGTACTTC
cdr3_aa: CANEPGLAGYEQYF

d_call: TRBD2
j_call: TRBJ2-3
v_call: TRBV6-1
clone_size: NA
cdr3_nt: TGTGCCAGCAGAGACCTTTTCGGGGGGGAGTATACGCAGTATTTT
cdr3_aa: CASRDLFGGEYTQYF

d_call: TRBD1
j_call: TRBJ2-7
v_call: TRBV7-2
clone_size: NA
cdr3_nt: TGTGCCAGCAGCTGGGACAGGGGCCACGAGCAGTACTTC
cdr3_aa: CASSWDRGHEQYF

d_call: NA
j_call: TRBJ1-3
v_call: TRBV11-2
clone_size: NA
cdr3_nt: TGTGCCAGCAGCTCCTTTAAGGGCTCCCTTATCCCCAACACCATATATTTT
cdr3_aa: CASSSFKGSLIPNTIYF

d_call: NA
j_call: TRBJ2-1
v_call: TRBV29-1
clone_size: NA
cdr3_nt: TGCAGCGTGGCCGTAGTGGGGGGTCTCAATGAGCAGTTCTTC
cdr3_aa: CSVAVVGGLNEQFF

d_call: NA
j_call: TRBJ2-7
v_call: TRBV14
clone_size: NA
cdr3_nt: TGTGCCAGCAGCCAAGAAAACAGGGTTGAGCAGTACTTC
cdr3_aa: CASSQENRVEQYF

d_call: NA
j_call: TRBJ1-3
v_call: TRBV6-5
clone_size: NA
cdr3_nt: TGTGCCAGCAGTTACGGCAGGGGAAGCACCATATATTTT
cdr3_aa: CASSYGRGSTIYF

d_call: NA
j_call: TRBJ1-2
v_call: TRBV28
clone_size: NA
cdr3_nt: TGTGCCAGCAGTTTTCAGGGGCCTGTTAGTGGCTACACCTTC
cdr3_aa: CASSFQGPVSGYTF

d_call: NA
j_call: TRBJ1-1
v_call: TRBV11-2
clone_size: NA
cdr3_nt: TGTGCCAGCGGAGCGGACAGACTCCGGCCGTCCTATAACACTGAAGCTTTCTTT
cdr3_aa: CASGADRLRPSYNTEAFF

d_call: TRBD2
j_call: TRBJ2-5
v_call: TRBV11-1
clone_size: NA
cdr3_nt: TGTGCCAGCAGCGGAGTCGGCGGGGGGGCCGCAGTGACCCAGTACTTC
cdr3_aa: CASSGVGGGAAVTQYF

d_call: NA
j_call: TRBJ1-5
v_call: TRBV6-1
clone_size: NA
cdr3_nt: TGTGCCAGCAGTGAATTCCGATATAGCAATCAGCCCCAGCATTTT
cdr3_aa: CASSEFRYSNQPQHF

d_call: NA
j_call: TRBJ1-5
v_call: TRBV30
clone_size: NA
cdr3_nt: TGTGCCTGGAGTGTTCCCGGTCAGCCCCAGCATTTT
cdr3_aa: CAWSVPGQPQHF

d_call: TRBD2
j_call: TRBJ2-1
v_call: TRBV6-5
clone_size: NA
cdr3_nt: TGTGCCAGCCGTGCGGGGGGCGATAGCTACAATGAGCAGTTCTTC
cdr3_aa: CASRAGGDSYNEQFF

d_call: TRBD1
j_call: TRBJ1-3
v_call: TRBV18
clone_size: few
cdr3_nt: TGTGCCAGCTCACCTGAAGGACAGGGAACCTCTGGAAACACCATATATTTT
cdr3_aa: CASSPEGQGTSGNTIYF

d_call: NA
j_call: TRBJ2-2
v_call: TRBV6-6
clone_size: NA
cdr3_nt: TGTGCCAGCACCATTACATTAACTCTTGGGGAGCTGTTTTTT
cdr3_aa: CASTITLTLGELFF

d_call: NA
j_call: TRBJ2-1
v_call: TRBV19
clone_size: NA
cdr3_nt: TGTGCCAGTAGTATTTTCCGGTCCTACTCCTACAATGAGCAGTTCTTC
cdr3_aa: CASSIFRSYSYNEQFF

d_call: NA
j_call: TRBJ1-5
v_call: TRBV18
clone_size: NA
cdr3_nt: TGTGCCAGCTCACCACCATCGGGGGGGCCAACTGATCAGCCCCAGCATTTT
cdr3_aa: CASSPPSGGPTDQPQHF

d_call: NA
j_call: TRBJ2-3
v_call: TRBV7-3
clone_size: NA
cdr3_nt: TGTGCCAGCAGTGGCGCCGCGGATACGCAGTATTTT
cdr3_aa: CASSGAADTQYF

d_call: TRBD2
j_call: TRBJ2-1
v_call: TRBV7-3
clone_size: NA
cdr3_nt: TGTGCCAGCAGCCCGGGACTAGCGGGTAACCTTTTCAATGAGCAGTTCTTC
cdr3_aa: CASSPGLAGNLFNEQFF

d_call: NA
j_call: TRBJ2-2
v_call: TRBV10-3
clone_size: once
cdr3_nt: TGTGCCATCAGCAACTCTTTCGGCGGCCTTAACACCGGGGAGCTGTTTTTT
cdr3_aa: CAISNSFGGLNTGELFF

d_call: NA
j_call: TRBJ2-6
v_call: TRBV6-5
clone_size: once
cdr3_nt: TGTGCCGGCCGACCGACCTCTGGGGCCAACGTCCTGACTTTC
cdr3_aa: CAGRPTSGANVLTF

d_call: TRBD1
j_call: TRBJ2-7
v_call: TRBV7-3
clone_size: NA
cdr3_nt: TGTGCCAGCAGCTTGACCGGGACAGGGATGTGGTACTTC
cdr3_aa: CASSLTGTGMWYF

d_call: TRBD2
j_call: TRBJ2-7
v_call: TRBV5-6
clone_size: NA
cdr3_nt: TGTGCCAGCAGCTTGGTAACTAGCGGGGGCTACGAGCAGTACTTC
cdr3_aa: CASSLVTSGGYEQYF

d_call: NA
j_call: TRBJ1-4
v_call: TRBV7-9
clone_size: NA
cdr3_nt: TGTGCCAGCAGCTTTCTGTGGGCTGAAAAACTGTTTTTT
cdr3_aa: CASSFLWAEKLFF

d_call: NA
j_call: TRBJ1-2
v_call: TRBV7-9
clone_size: NA
cdr3_nt: TGTGCCAGTAAGGTGGCAGGCTCAGCTAACTATGGCTACACCTTC
cdr3_aa: CASKVAGSANYGYTF

d_call: NA
j_call: TRBJ2-2
v_call: TRBV5-8
clone_size: NA
cdr3_nt: TGTGCCAGCAGCTTTAGCAGAAACACCGGGGAGCTGTTTTTT
cdr3_aa: CASSFSRNTGELFF

d_call: TRBD1
j_call: TRBJ1-1
v_call: TRBV14
clone_size: NA
cdr3_nt: TGTGCCAGCAGTCCCGGGACAGGGAACACTGAAGCTTTCTTT
cdr3_aa: CASSPGTGNTEAFF

d_call: NA
j_call: TRBJ1-5
v_call: TRBV6-1
clone_size: NA
cdr3_nt: TGTGCCAGCAGGGACAGCAATCAGCCCCAGCATTTT
cdr3_aa: CASRDSNQPQHF

d_call: NA
j_call: TRBJ2-5
v_call: TRBV18
clone_size: NA
cdr3_nt: TGTGCCAGCTCAATGTACCAAGAGACCCAGTACTTC
cdr3_aa: CASSMYQETQYF

d_call: NA
j_call: TRBJ1-2
v_call: TRBV6-1
clone_size: few
cdr3_nt: TGTGCCACCTCCCCCTCGCAGGGGATAGTGGAGGGCTACACCTTC
cdr3_aa: CATSPSQGIVEGYTF

d_call: NA
j_call: TRBJ1-5
v_call: TRBV4-1
clone_size: NA
cdr3_nt: TGCGCCAGCAGCCAAGGGCAGGGCCCTTATAGCAATCAGCCCCAGCATTTT
cdr3_aa: CASSQGQGPYSNQPQHF

d_call: NA
j_call: TRBJ2-3
v_call: TRBV18
clone_size: NA
cdr3_nt: TGTGCCAGCTCACCGTCGGGGACAGATACGCAGTATTTT
cdr3_aa: CASSPSGTDTQYF

d_call: NA
j_call: TRBJ2-2
v_call: TRBV7-2
clone_size: few
cdr3_nt: TGTGCCAGCATCCGGGGGACATACACCGGGGAGCTGTTTTTT
cdr3_aa: CASIRGTYTGELFF

d_call: NA
j_call: TRBJ1-2
v_call: TRBV15
clone_size: NA
cdr3_nt: TGTGCCACCAGCAGAGAGGGCGGGTATGGCTACACCTTC
cdr3_aa: CATSREGGYGYTF

d_call: TRBD2
j_call: TRBJ2-1
v_call: TRBV19
clone_size: NA
cdr3_nt: TGTGCCAGTAGTATAGTCGCTAGCGGGGCCTACAATGAGCAGTTCTTC
cdr3_aa: CASSIVASGAYNEQFF

d_call: TRBD1
j_call: TRBJ1-1
v_call: TRBV18
clone_size: NA
cdr3_nt: TGTGCCAGCTCACCCAGGGACAGCCTGAACACTGAAGCTTTCTTT
cdr3_aa: CASSPRDSLNTEAFF

d_call: NA
j_call: TRBJ2-2
v_call: TRBV6-4
clone_size: NA
cdr3_nt: TGTGCCAGCCGCAGGGATCCGGGAGCCGGGGAGCTGTTTTTT
cdr3_aa: CASRRDPGAGELFF

d_call: NA
j_call: TRBJ1-3
v_call: TRBV5-1
clone_size: few
cdr3_nt: TGCGCCAGCAGCTTGGCTGCAGGGTCTGGAAACACCATATATTTT
cdr3_aa: CASSLAAGSGNTIYF

d_call: TRBD1
j_call: TRBJ2-3
v_call: TRBV10-3
clone_size: once
cdr3_nt: TGTGCCATCAGGCCGGGACAGATCACAGATACGCAGTATTTT
cdr3_aa: CAIRPGQITDTQYF

d_call: TRBD1
j_call: TRBJ2-2
v_call: TRBV9
clone_size: few
cdr3_nt: TGTGCCAGCAGTCCTAGCCCCGGGACAGTGAACACCGGGGAGCTGTTTTTT
cdr3_aa: CASSPSPGTVNTGELFF

d_call: TRBD1
j_call: TRBJ1-2
v_call: TRBV9
clone_size: NA
cdr3_nt: TGTGCCAGCAGCTCATCCCCCGGGACAGGGGGCGGCTATGGCTACACCTTC
cdr3_aa: CASSSSPGTGGGYGYTF

d_call: NA
j_call: TRBJ2-5
v_call: TRBV18
clone_size: NA
cdr3_nt: TGTGCCAGCTCACTTGCGGGACAAGTGCAAGAGACCCAGTACTTC
cdr3_aa: CASSLAGQVQETQYF

d_call: NA
j_call: TRBJ1-5
v_call: TRBV7-2
clone_size: NA
cdr3_nt: TGTGCCAGCAGTTTAGACAGCAATGACAATCAGCCCCAGCATTTT
cdr3_aa: CASSLDSNDNQPQHF

d_call: TRBD1
j_call: TRBJ2-6
v_call: TRBV5-8
clone_size: NA
cdr3_nt: TGTGCCAGCAGCTTCGGTCCCGGGACAGGGACTGGGGCCAACGTCCTGACTTTC
cdr3_aa: CASSFGPGTGTGANVLTF

d_call: NA
j_call: TRBJ1-5
v_call: TRBV7-9
clone_size: NA
cdr3_nt: TGTGCCAGCAGCTTAGGTGGGGGGACCTCGGGGCCCCAGCATTTT
cdr3_aa: CASSLGGGTSGPQHF

d_call: NA
j_call: TRBJ1-5
v_call: TRBV5-8
clone_size: NA
cdr3_nt: TGTGCCAGCATTTCAGGGGATCAGCCCCAGCATTTT
cdr3_aa: CASISGDQPQHF